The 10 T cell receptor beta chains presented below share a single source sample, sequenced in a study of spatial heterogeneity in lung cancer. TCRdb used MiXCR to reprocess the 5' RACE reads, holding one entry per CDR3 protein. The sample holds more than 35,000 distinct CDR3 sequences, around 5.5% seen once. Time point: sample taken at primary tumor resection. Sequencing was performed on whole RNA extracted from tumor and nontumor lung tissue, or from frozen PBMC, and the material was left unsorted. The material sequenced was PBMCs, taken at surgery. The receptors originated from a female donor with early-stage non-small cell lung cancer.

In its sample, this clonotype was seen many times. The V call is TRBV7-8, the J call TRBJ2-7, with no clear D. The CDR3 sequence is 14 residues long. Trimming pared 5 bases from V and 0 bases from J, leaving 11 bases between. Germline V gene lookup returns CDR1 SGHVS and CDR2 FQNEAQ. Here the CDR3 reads CASSPPGFSYEQYF. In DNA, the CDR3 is TGTGCCAGCAGCCCCCCGGGCTTCTCCTACGAGCAGTACTTC.

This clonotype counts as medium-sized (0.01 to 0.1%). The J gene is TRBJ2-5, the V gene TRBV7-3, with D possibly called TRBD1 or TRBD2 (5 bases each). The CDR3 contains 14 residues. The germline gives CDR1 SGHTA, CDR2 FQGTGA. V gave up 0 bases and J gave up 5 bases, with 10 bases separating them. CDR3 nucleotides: TGTGCCAGCAGCTTAACCGGGGCGGGTGAGACCCAGTACTTC. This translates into CASSLTGAGETQYF. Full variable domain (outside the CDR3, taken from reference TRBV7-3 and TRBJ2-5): GAGVSQTPSNKVTEKGKYVELRCDPISGHTALYWYRQSLGQGPEFLIYFQGTGAADDSGLPNDRFFAVRPEGSVSTLKIQRTERGDSAVYLCASSLTGAGETQYFGPGTRLLVL.

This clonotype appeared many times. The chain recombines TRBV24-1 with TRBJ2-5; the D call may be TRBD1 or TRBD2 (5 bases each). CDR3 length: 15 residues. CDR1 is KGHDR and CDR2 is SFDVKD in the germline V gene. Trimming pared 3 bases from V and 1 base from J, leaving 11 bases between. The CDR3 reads CATSDPGTPQETQYF. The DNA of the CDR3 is TGTGCCACCAGTGATCCGGGGACCCCCCAAGAGACCCAGTACTTC.

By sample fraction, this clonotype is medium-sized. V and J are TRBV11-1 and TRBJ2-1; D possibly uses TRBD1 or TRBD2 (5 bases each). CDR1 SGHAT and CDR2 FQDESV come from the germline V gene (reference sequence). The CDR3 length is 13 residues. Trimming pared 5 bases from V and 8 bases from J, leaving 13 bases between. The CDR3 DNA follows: TGTGCCAGCAGCCGGGGCCCCGTCGATGAGCAGTTCTTC. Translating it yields CASSRGPVDEQFF. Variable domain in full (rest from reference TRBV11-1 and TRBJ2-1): EAEVAQSPRYKITEKSQAVAFWCDPISGHATLYWYRQILGQGPELLVQFQDESVVDDSQLPKDRFSAERLKGVDSTLKIQPAELGDSAMYLCASSRGPVDEQFFGPGTRLTVL.

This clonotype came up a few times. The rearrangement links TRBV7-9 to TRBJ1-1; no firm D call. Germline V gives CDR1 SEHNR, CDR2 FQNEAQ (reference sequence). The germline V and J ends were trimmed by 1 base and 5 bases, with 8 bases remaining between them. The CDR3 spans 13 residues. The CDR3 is CASSLDPLTEAFF. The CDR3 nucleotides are TGTGCCAGCAGCTTAGATCCGCTTACTGAAGCTTTCTTT.

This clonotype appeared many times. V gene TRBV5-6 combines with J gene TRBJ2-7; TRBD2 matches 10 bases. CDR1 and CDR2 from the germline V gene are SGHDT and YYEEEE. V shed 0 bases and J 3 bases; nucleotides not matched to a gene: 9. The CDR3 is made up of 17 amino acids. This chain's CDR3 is CASSLVLAGVLSYEQYF. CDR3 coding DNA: TGTGCCAGCAGCTTGGTCCTAGCGGGGGTGTTAAGCTACGAGCAGTACTTC.

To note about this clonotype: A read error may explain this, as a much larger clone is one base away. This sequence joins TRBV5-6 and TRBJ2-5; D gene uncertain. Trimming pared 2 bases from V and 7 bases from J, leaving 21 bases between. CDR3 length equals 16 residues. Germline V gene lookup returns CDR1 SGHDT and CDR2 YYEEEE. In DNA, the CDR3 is TGTGCCAGCAGCTTCTGGACCACTCTGCTCTCGGGGACCCAGTACTTC. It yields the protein CASSFWTTLLSGTQYF.

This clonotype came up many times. The CDR3 loop is CASSWGQFNEQFF. CDR3 bases: TGTGCCAGCAGCTGGGGACAGTTCAATGAGCAGTTCTTC. This chain links TRBV7-2 with TRBJ2-1, with 7 bases matching TRBD1. The V gene end was trimmed by 4 bases and the J gene end by 6 bases; junction bases not matched to a gene: 3. The CDR3 is 13 amino acids. CDR1 is SGHTA and CDR2 is FQGNSA in the germline V gene.

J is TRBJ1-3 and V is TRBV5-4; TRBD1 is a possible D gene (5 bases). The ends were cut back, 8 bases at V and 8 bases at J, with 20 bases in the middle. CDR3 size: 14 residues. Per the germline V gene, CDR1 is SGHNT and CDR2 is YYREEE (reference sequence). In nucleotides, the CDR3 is TGTGCCAGGCCATTTGAGGGACGGAGAGACACCATATATTTT. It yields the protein CARPFEGRRDTIYF.

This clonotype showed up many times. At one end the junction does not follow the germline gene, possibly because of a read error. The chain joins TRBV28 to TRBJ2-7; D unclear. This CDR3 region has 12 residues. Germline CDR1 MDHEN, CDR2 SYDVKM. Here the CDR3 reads CASSLNAGYIHF. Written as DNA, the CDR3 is TGTGCCAGCAGTTTAAATGCCGGTTATATTCACTTC. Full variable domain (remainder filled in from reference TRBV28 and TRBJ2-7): DVKVTQSSRYLVKRTGEKVFLECVQDMDHENMFWYRQDPGLGLRLIYFSYDVKMKEKGDIPEGYSVSREKKERFSLILESASTNQTSMYLCASSLNAGYIHFGPGTRLTVT.